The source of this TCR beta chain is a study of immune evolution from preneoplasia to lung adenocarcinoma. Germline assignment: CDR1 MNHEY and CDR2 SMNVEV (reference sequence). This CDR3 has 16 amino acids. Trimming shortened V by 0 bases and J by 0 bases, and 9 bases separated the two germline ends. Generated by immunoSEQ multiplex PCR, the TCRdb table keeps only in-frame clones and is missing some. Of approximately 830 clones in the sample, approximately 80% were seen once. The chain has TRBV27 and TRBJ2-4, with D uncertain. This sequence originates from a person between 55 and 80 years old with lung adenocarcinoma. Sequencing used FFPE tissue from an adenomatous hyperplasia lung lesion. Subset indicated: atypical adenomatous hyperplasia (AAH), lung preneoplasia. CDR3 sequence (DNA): TGTGCCAGCAGTTTATCGTCGGATCTAGCCAAAAACATTCAGTACTTC. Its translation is CASSLSSDLAKNIQYF.